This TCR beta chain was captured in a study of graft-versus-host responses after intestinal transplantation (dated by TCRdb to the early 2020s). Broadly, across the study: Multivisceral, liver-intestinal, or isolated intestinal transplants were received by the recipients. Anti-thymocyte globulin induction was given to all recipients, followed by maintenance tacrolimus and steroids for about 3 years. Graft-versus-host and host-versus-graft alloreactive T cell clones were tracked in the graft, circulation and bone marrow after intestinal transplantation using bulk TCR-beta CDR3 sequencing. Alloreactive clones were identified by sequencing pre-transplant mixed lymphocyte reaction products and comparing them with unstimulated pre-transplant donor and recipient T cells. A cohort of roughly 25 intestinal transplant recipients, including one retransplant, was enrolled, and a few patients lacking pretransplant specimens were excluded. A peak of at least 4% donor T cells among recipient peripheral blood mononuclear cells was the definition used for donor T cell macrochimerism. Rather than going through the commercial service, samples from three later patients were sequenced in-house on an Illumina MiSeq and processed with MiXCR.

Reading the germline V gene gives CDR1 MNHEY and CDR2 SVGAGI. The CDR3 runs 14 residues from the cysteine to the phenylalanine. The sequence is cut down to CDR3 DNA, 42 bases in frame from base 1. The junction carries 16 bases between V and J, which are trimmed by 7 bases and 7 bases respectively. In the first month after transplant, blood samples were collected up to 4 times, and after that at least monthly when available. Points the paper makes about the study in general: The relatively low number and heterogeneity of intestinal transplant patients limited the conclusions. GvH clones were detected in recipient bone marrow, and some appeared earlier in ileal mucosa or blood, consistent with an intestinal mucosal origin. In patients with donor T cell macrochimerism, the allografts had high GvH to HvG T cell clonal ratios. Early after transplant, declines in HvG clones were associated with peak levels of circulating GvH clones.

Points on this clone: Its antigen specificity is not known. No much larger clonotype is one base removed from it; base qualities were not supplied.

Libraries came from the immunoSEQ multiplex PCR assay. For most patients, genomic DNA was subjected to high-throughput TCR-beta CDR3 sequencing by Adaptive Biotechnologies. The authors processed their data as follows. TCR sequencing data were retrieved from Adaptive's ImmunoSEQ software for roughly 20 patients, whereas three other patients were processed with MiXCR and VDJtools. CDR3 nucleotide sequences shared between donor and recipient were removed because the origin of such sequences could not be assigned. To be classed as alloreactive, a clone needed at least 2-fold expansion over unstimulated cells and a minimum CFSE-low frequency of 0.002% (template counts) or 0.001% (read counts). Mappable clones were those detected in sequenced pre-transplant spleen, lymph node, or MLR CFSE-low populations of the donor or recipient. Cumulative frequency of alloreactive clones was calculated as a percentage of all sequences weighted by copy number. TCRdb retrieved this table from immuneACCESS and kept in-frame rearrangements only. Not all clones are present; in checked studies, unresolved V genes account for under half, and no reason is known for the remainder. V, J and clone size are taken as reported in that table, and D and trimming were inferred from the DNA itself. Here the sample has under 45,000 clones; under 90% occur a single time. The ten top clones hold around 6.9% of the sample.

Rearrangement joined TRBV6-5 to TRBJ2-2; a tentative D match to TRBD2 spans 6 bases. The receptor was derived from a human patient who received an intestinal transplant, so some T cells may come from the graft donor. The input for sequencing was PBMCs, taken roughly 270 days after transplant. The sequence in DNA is TGTGCCAGCACCCAAACCCTAGCGTTCGGGGAGCTGTTTTTT. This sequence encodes CASTQTLAFGELFF.